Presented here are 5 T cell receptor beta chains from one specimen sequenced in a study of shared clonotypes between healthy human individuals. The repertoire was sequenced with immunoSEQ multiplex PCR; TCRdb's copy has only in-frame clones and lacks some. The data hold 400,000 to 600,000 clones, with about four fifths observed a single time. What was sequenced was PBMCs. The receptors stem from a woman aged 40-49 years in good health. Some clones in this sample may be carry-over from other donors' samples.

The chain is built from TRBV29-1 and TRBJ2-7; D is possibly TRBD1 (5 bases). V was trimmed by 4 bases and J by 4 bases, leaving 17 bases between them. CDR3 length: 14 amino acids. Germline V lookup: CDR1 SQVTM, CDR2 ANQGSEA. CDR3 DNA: TGCAGCGTTGTTGTCCGGACACCTCCTTACGAGCAGTACTTC. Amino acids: CSVVVRTPPYEQYF.

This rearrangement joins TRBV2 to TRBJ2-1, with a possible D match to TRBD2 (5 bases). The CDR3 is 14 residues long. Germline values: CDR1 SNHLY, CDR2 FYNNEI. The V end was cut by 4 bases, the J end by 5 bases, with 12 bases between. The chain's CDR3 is CASSGPSRDNEQFF. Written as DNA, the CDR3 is TGTGCCAGCAGTGGGCCTAGCAGAGACAATGAGCAGTTCTTC.

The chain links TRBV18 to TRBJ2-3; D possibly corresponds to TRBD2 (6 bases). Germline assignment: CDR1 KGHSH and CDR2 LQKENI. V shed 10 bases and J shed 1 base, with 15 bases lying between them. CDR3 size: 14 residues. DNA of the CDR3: TGTGCCACCTCTATCGGCGGGGGCACAGATACGCAGTATTTT. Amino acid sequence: CATSIGGGTDTQYF.

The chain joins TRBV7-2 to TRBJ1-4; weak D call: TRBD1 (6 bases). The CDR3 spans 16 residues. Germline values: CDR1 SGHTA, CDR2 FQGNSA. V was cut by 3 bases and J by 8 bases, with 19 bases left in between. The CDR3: CASSFSPGPGGEKLFF. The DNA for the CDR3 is TGTGCCAGCAGCTTCAGCCCGGGACCTGGGGGCGAAAAACTGTTTTTT.

DNA for the CDR3: TGTGCCGGATCATCGGGTGGGGAGACCCAGTACTTC. Protein sequence: CAGSSGGETQYF. This chain joins TRBV6-5 and TRBJ2-5; D ambiguous. Germline CDR1 is MNHEY and CDR2 is SVGAGI. This CDR3 region has 12 residues. V shed 11 bases and J shed 5 bases, with 15 bases lying between them.